This T cell receptor beta chain originates from a study of molecular identifiers for immune sequencing clone quantification. Ten or more counts support this clonotype. TCRdb reprocessed the PCR reads with MiXCR, giving one entry per CDR3 protein. The sample carries some 320,000 distinct CDR3 sequences, over 20% recorded once. Germline V gene lookup returns CDR1 MDHEN and CDR2 SYDVKM. CDR3 length: 16 amino acids. The V segment lost 4 bases and the J segment 4 bases; nucleotides outside the gene matches: 8. The chain links TRBV28 to TRBJ2-3; 10 bases agree with TRBD2. This clonotype originated in a human donor in good health. Some libraries in this study had Jurkat cell RNA spiked in. Material: naive CD8+ T cells from blood, with Jurkat cell RNA spiked in. The subset: FACS-sorted CD8+CD4-CCR7+CD45RA+ naive T cells. The CDR3 region is CASSSPSGSWADTQYF. The CDR3 DNA reads as TGTGCCAGCAGTTCCCCTAGCGGGAGTTGGGCAGATACGCAGTATTTT.